The clone carrying this TCR beta chain occurred a few times. The data were taken from a study of T cell responses to AZD1222 COVID-19 vaccine. There are 13 residues in the CDR3. The germline V gene has CDR1 LNHDA and CDR2 SQIVND (reference sequence). V shed 3 bases and J shed 0 bases, with 6 bases lying between them. Assay: immunoSEQ multiplex PCR; the TCRdb copy retains only in-frame clones and omits some. The data show more than 130,000 clones, roughly nine tenths seen once. The sample in question was peripheral blood, obtained on day 0 of AZD1222 vaccination. The origin of this receptor is an adult in good health. The chain links TRBV19 to TRBJ2-7, with TRBD2 as a possible D gene (5 bases). CDR3 protein: CASSIGSSYEQYF. Written as DNA, the CDR3 is TGTGCCAGTAGTATTGGGAGCTCCTACGAGCAGTACTTC. The full variable domain, in which reference TRBV19 and TRBJ2-7 provide the parts outside the CDR3, is DGGITQSPKYLFRKEGQNVTLSCEQNLNHDAMYWYRQDPGQGLRLIYYSQIVNDFQKGDIAEGYSVSREKKESFPLTVTSAQKNPTAFYLCASSIGSSYEQYFGPGTRLTVT.